The clone carrying this TCR beta chain was recorded many times. Germline CDR1 is DFQATT and CDR2 is SNEGSKA (reference sequence). This CDR3 is built from 14 residues. V gave up 3 bases and J gave up 15 bases; unmatched junction bases: 12. The data derive from a study of T cells in Graves' hyperthyroidism and ophthalmopathy. TCR beta CDR3 regions were amplified from RNA. TCR CDR3 underwent first-round RT-PCR with the HTBI primer set. TCRdb independently ran MiXCR on the multiplex PCR reads; one entry per CDR3 protein. The repertoire holds around 450,000 distinct CDR3 sequences, with roughly 13% as singletons. Thyroid ultrasound and orbital computed tomography, with clinical symptoms and serum thyroxine and TRAb, informed diagnoses.

This receptor was taken from a woman aged 18-29 years with Graves' hyperthyroidism. Sequencing was carried out using blood. This chain uses TRBV20-1 with TRBJ2-1, with 12 bases matching TRBD2. The CDR3 DNA reads as TGCAGTGCTAGCGTCGGACTAGCGGGACGAGAGGCGTTCTTC. Its protein product is CSASVGLAGREAFF.